This T cell receptor (beta chain) came from a study of blood T cell repertoires in COVID-19. Study context: The United States, Italy and Spain provided the acute and convalescent COVID-19 samples.

Source study methods: Amplification with reference gene primers provided the estimates of nucleated cell counts. Clones were sequenced by immunoSEQ multiplex PCR, and TCRdb holds only the in-frame ones, with some missing. D and trimming come from the DNA, and the V and J calls and clone size come from that table. Here the sample spans about 370,000 clones, about 89% being singletons. The Seattle patients, enrolled during active infection, were followed longitudinally. The source material was peripheral blood. The TCR originated in a woman between 25 and 40 years old with COVID-19, enrolled during active disease.

CDR3 sequence: CASSQKWTENSPLHF. In DNA, the CDR3 is TGCGCCAGCAGCCAAAAGTGGACAGAGAATTCACCCCTCCACTTT. The chain links TRBV4-1 to TRBJ1-6, with a possible D match to TRBD1 (6 bases). Germline V gene lookup returns CDR1 MGHRA and CDR2 YSYEKL. Trimming left V 2 bases short and J 7 bases short, with 12 bases between. The CDR3 contains 15 residues.